This TCR beta chain appears in the sequencing data of a study of T cell changes during pregnancy in multiple sclerosis (dated by TCRdb to the late 2010s). Background on the whole study: In women with multiple sclerosis, the researchers looked at how the T cell repertoire shifted as pregnancy progressed.

The method behind the library was the immunoSEQ multiplex PCR assay. TCRdb re-hosts the immuneACCESS table, in-frame sequences only. Its copies lack some clones; in the studies checked, an unresolved V gene accounts for under half of them, and the cause for the rest is not known. The sample table holds about 60,000 clones, of which 85% to 95% were seen once. About 0.9% of the sample is held by the ten biggest clonotypes. Trimming leaves V shorter by 4 bases and J shorter by 16 bases, with the junction holding 8 bases beyond the gene matches. CDR1 is given as LNHDA and CDR2 as SQIVND, both from the germline V gene (reference sequence). The CDR3 covers 12 residues, taking in both the cysteine and the phenylalanine. Of the read, only the CDR3 DNA is kept; its 36 bases are in frame from base 1. In regard to this clone: The antigen it binds to is not known. No clone much larger than this one lies a single base away; base qualities are absent.

Recombination joined TRBV19 with TRBJ2-4; the junction holds 9 bases that match TRBD1. The input for sequencing was peripheral blood, taken in the first trimester of pregnancy. This receptor was taken from a female donor with multiple sclerosis, enrolled in a pregnancy study. CDR3 loop: CASSNIRDRAYF. Here is the DNA: TGTGCCAGTAGTAACATCCGGGACAGGGCATACTTC. With the rest looked up from the reference TRBV19 and TRBJ2-4 genes rather than sequenced, the full variable domain is DGGITQSPKYLFRKEGQNVTLSCEQNLNHDAMYWYRQDPGQGLRLIYYSQIVNDFQKGDIAEGYSVSREKKESFPLTVTSAQKNPTAFYLCASSNIRDRAYFGAGTRLSVL.